The 23 T cell receptor beta chains in this list originate from one sample, sequenced in a study of T cell changes during pregnancy in multiple sclerosis. Measured with immunoSEQ multiplex PCR; TCRdb has only the in-frame clones, and not every one. The table lists about 110,000 clones, approximately 90% of them singletons, with less than 4.5% in the top ten. The sample was peripheral blood, taken after pregnancy. The receptors were sampled from a female donor with multiple sclerosis, enrolled in a pregnancy study.

This rearrangement joins TRBV30 to TRBJ1-2, with TRBD1 identical over 7 bases. After removal of 4 bases from V and 8 bases from J, the junction contained 7 bases not matched to a gene. Germline V gene data show CDR1 as GTSNPN and CDR2 as SVGIG (reference sequence). This CDR3 is built from 12 residues. The CDR3 loop reads CAWNTGAGGYTF. The DNA for the CDR3 is TGTGCCTGGAACACAGGGGCAGGGGGCTACACCTTC.

The CDR3 sequence: CASNGIQGNYNEQFF. CDR3 DNA sequence: TGTGCCAGCAATGGTATACAGGGGAACTACAATGAGCAGTTCTTC. This chain links TRBV27 with TRBJ2-1, with 7 bases aligning to TRBD1. The V gene's germline CDR1 is MNHEY and CDR2 SMNVEV (reference sequence). J lost 3 bases, V lost 7 bases, and 9 bases had no gene match. The CDR3 spans 15 residues.

The sample holds a few counts of this clone. The chain employs TRBV30 and TRBJ2-7; tentative D call: TRBD1 (5 bases). Germline CDR1 is GTSNPN and CDR2 is SVGIG (reference sequence). The CDR3 consists of 14 residues. Deletions cut 2 bases from V and 4 bases from J, with 15 bases between. CDR3 sequence reads: CAWSNRGRKYEQYF. The CDR3 DNA reads as TGTGCCTGGAGTAATAGGGGTCGCAAATACGAGCAGTACTTC.

The rearrangement uses TRBV7-3 and TRBJ2-1; 7 bases fit TRBD1. The CDR3 contains 14 residues. The germline CDR1 and CDR2 sequences are SGHTA and FQGTGA. Trimming at V came to 5 bases and at J to 4 bases, leaving 5 bases not matched to a gene. The CDR3 nucleotides read TGTGCCAGCAGCGAGGGGGCCGCGTACAATGAGCAGTTCTTC. Translated, it gives CASSEGAAYNEQFF.

V and J are TRBV5-4 and TRBJ1-1; weak D call: TRBD1 (5 bases). The CDR3 totals 14 residues. Trimming left V 0 bases short and J 1 base short, with 7 bases between. The germline gives CDR1 SGHNT, CDR2 YYREEE (reference sequence). CDR3 loop: CASSLGQTNTEAFF. CDR3 sequence (DNA): TGTGCCAGCAGCTTGGGACAGACGAACACTGAAGCTTTCTTT.

CDR3 loop: CASRSGVSRGRENEQFF. The CDR3 DNA reads TGTGCCAGCAGATCCGGGGTATCCAGGGGGCGCGAAAATGAGCAGTTCTTC. The chain joins TRBV7-8 to TRBJ2-1; 8 bases line up with TRBD1. Germline trimming cut 6 bases from V and 7 bases from J; bases unmatched to any gene: 17. This CDR3 is built from 17 residues. The V gene's germline CDR1 is SGHVS and CDR2 FQNEAQ. The full variable domain, its missing parts supplied by reference TRBV7-8 and TRBJ2-1, is GAGVSQSPRYKVAKRGQDVALRCDPISGHVSLFWYQQALGQGPEFLTYFQNEAQLDKSGLPSDRFFAERPEGSVSTLKIQRTQQEDSAVYLCASRSGVSRGRENEQFFGPGTRLTVL.

A remark on this clone: The same CDR3 is also encoded by other DNA sequences in this sample. This chain connects TRBV9 to TRBJ2-1; D unclear. Between the trimmed V and J ends, which lost 2 bases and 1 base, there was a span of 7 bases. Germline V gene sequence: CDR1 SGDLS, CDR2 YYNGEE. CDR3 size: 14 residues. CDR3 sequence (DNA): TGTGCCAGCAGCGTTAGTAGTTCCTACAATGAGCAGTTCTTC. It yields the protein CASSVSSSYNEQFF.

The chain uses TRBV18 and TRBJ1-1, with D perhaps TRBD1 (5 bases). The CDR3 has 13 residues. Germline lookup yields CDR1 KGHSH and CDR2 LQKENI. Trimming shortened V by 1 base and J by 4 bases, and 7 bases separated the two germline ends. CDR3 nucleotides: TGTGCCAGCTCACCACAGGGGATCACTGAAGCTTTCTTT. This translates into CASSPQGITEAFF. Supplemented by reference TRBV18 and TRBJ1-1, the full variable domain reads NAGVMQNPRHLVRRRGQEARLRCSPMKGHSHVYWYRQLPEEGLKFMVYLQKENIIDESGMPKERFSAEFPKEGPSILRIQQVVRGDSAAYFCASSPQGITEAFFGQGTRLTVV.

On this clone itself: Other DNA sequences in the same sample also yield this CDR3. J is TRBJ1-2 and V is TRBV5-1, with 9 bases fitting TRBD1. After removal of 0 bases from V and 2 bases from J, the junction contained 2 bases not matched to a gene. The CDR3 is 15 residues long. Looked up from germline, CDR1 is SGHRS and CDR2 is YFSETQ. The CDR3 spells CASSLAGQGNYGYTF. The DNA for the CDR3 is TGCGCCAGCAGCTTGGCCGGACAGGGGAACTATGGCTACACCTTC.

This clone was seen only once. The chain uses TRBV7-9 and TRBJ2-1, with D possibly being TRBD1 (5 bases). The CDR3 is made up of 15 amino acids. Germline V lookup: CDR1 SEHNR, CDR2 FQNEAQ (reference sequence). V was clipped by 0 bases and J by 4 bases, with 10 bases between them. The CDR3 loop is CASSLAVTAYNEQFF. DNA for the CDR3: TGTGCCAGCAGCTTAGCGGTGACAGCTTACAATGAGCAGTTCTTC.

DNA for the CDR3: TGTGCCAGCAGCCCTTCAGCGCTGGGGACCCAGTACTTC. As protein: CASSPSALGTQYF. The chain uses TRBV9 and TRBJ2-5; D unresolved. The CDR3 runs 13 residues. The ends were cut back, 4 bases at V and 7 bases at J, with 14 bases in the middle. Germline-derived CDR1 and CDR2 are SGDLS and YYNGEE.

J is TRBJ1-1 and V is TRBV2; unclear D gene. The germline V gene encodes CDR1 SNHLY and CDR2 FYNNEI. The V end lost 7 bases, the J end lost 3 bases, and 9 bases lay between the germline ends. This CDR3 has 12 residues. For the CDR3, the DNA is TGTGCCAGCATTTGGCAGTACACTGAAGCTTTCTTT. Its translation: CASIWQYTEAFF.

This chain connects TRBV6-6 to TRBJ1-1, with 8 bases that match TRBD1. The length of the CDR3 is 13 residues. After removal of 9 bases from V and 4 bases from J, the junction contained 7 bases not matched to a gene. Germline CDR1 MNHNY, CDR2 SVGAGI (reference sequence). CDR3 residues: CASTGGKVTEAFF. CDR3 nucleotides: TGTGCCAGTACAGGGGGTAAGGTCACTGAAGCTTTCTTT.

As DNA, the CDR3 is TGTGCCAGCAGCACTACCCCCGGCAGGGAAAGGGCCAACGTCCTGACTTTC. Protein product: CASSTTPGRERANVLTF. The rearrangement uses TRBV7-9 and TRBJ2-6; TRBD1 is a possible D gene (5 bases). V gave up 5 bases and J gave up 5 bases, with 19 bases separating them. Germline lookup yields CDR1 SEHNR and CDR2 FQNEAQ (reference sequence). This CDR3 has 17 residues.

Written as DNA, the CDR3 is TGTGCCAGCAGCTTAACCAGCGCCCAAGAGACCCAGTACTTC. This codes for CASSLTSAQETQYF. This chain uses TRBV7-3 with TRBJ2-5; D unresolved. Trimming took off 0 bases at V and 1 base at J, with 6 bases between the two ends. This CDR3 is 14 amino acids long. Germline assignment: CDR1 SGHTA and CDR2 FQGTGA. The full variable domain, its missing parts supplied by reference TRBV7-3 and TRBJ2-5, is GAGVSQTPSNKVTEKGKYVELRCDPISGHTALYWYRQSLGQGPEFLIYFQGTGAADDSGLPNDRFFAVRPEGSVSTLKIQRTERGDSAVYLCASSLTSAQETQYFGPGTRLLVL.

V usage is TRBV5-5 and J usage is TRBJ2-7; D is possibly TRBD1 (5 bases). Germline V gives CDR1 SGHKS, CDR2 YYEKEE (reference sequence). The CDR3 is 13 residues long. The V and J ends lost 4 bases and 2 bases respectively, with 10 bases between them. The CDR3 nucleotides read TGTGCCAGCAGCGCGACAGTAACCTACGAGCAGTACTTC. Translated: CASSATVTYEQYF. The full variable domain, completed using reference TRBV5-5 and TRBJ2-7, is DAGVTQSPTHLIKTRGQQVTLRCSPISGHKSVSWYQQVLGQGPQFIFQYYEKEERGRGNFPDRFSARQFPNYSSELNVNALLLGDSALYLCASSATVTYEQYFGPGTRLTVT.

The V and J genes are TRBV18 and TRBJ1-3; D unclear. Germline V gene lookup returns CDR1 KGHSH and CDR2 LQKENI. The V end was cut by 3 bases, the J end by 0 bases, with 9 bases between. The CDR3 is 15 residues long. The chain's CDR3 is CASSPRGNSGNTIYF. In DNA form, the CDR3 reads TGTGCCAGCTCACCCCGAGGGAACTCTGGAAACACCATATATTTT.

This chain links TRBV11-3 with TRBJ2-7, with D perhaps matching TRBD1 (6 bases). V lost 3 bases to trimming and J lost 3 bases, with 6 bases between them. The CDR3 is made up of 12 amino acids. Germline V gene lookup returns CDR1 SGHNT and CDR2 YENEEA. The CDR3 loop is CASSLDSYEQYF. The CDR3 coding sequence is TGTGCCAGCAGCTTGGACAGCTACGAGCAGTACTTC.

V usage is TRBV19 and J usage is TRBJ1-2; 7 bases are shared with TRBD1. V shed 3 bases, J shed 4 bases, and the junction held 11 bases outside the gene matches. There are 16 residues in the CDR3. The V gene's germline CDR1 is LNHDA and CDR2 SQIVND (reference sequence). The CDR3 protein is CASSMSFGGGGYGYTF. The CDR3 bases are TGTGCCAGTAGTATGAGTTTCGGAGGGGGCGGCTATGGCTACACCTTC. Supplemented by reference TRBV19 and TRBJ1-2, the full variable domain reads DGGITQSPKYLFRKEGQNVTLSCEQNLNHDAMYWYRQDPGQGLRLIYYSQIVNDFQKGDIAEGYSVSREKKESFPLTVTSAQKNPTAFYLCASSMSFGGGGYGYTFGSGTRLTVV.

The J gene is TRBJ1-1, the V gene TRBV28; maybe TRBD1 (5 bases). V lost 3 bases and J 8 bases, leaving 13 bases between the germline ends. CDR1 and CDR2 from the germline V gene are MDHEN and SYDVKM. The CDR3 consists of 13 residues. For the CDR3, the DNA is TGTGCCAGCAGTTTCGGCAGGGTGGGCGAAGCTTTCTTT. This gives the protein CASSFGRVGEAFF.

CDR3 in amino acids: CASSLGTEKNIQYF. The CDR3 bases are TGTGCCAGCAGCTTGGGGACAGAAAAAAACATTCAGTACTTC. The chain couples TRBV5-4 to TRBJ2-4; TRBD1 might be the D (6 bases). This CDR3 is built from 14 residues. CDR1 and CDR2 (germline): SGHNT, YYREEE (reference sequence). Trimming removed 0 bases from V and 4 bases from J, with 8 bases in between.

The gene calls are TRBV11-2 and TRBJ1-2; D gene uncertain. The V and J ends lost 0 bases and 4 bases respectively, with 6 bases between them. The germline gives CDR1 SGHAT, CDR2 FQNNGV. The CDR3 sequence is 13 residues long. This CDR3 is CASSLDGGYGYTF. The CDR3 nucleotides are TGTGCCAGCAGCTTAGACGGCGGCTATGGCTACACCTTC. Looking up the rest from reference TRBV11-2 and TRBJ1-2 gives the full variable domain: EAGVAQSPRYKIIEKRQSVAFWCNPISGHATLYWYQQILGQGPKLLIQFQNNGVVDDSQLPKDRFSAERLKGVDSTLKIQPAKLEDSAVYLCASSLDGGYGYTFGSGTRLTVV.

This clone was counted between two and nine times. This chain uses TRBV5-6 with TRBJ1-6; no clear D. V lost 4 bases and J 15 bases, leaving 17 bases between the germline ends. Germline loops: CDR1 SGHDT, CDR2 YYEEEE. This CDR3 has 13 residues. CDR3 coding DNA: TGTGCCAGCAGCCCCGGTGCAGGCTATCTCCTCCACTTT. This codes for CASSPGAGYLLHF.